The 10 T cell receptor beta chains below all came from one sample that was sequenced in a study of OX40 agonist ivuxolimab in advanced cancers. Clones were sequenced by immunoSEQ multiplex PCR, and TCRdb holds only the in-frame ones, with some missing. This repertoire shows about 64,000 clones, around 84% found once; its top ten account for approximately 2.2%. The source was CD4+ or CD8+ T cells sorted from blood, collected in a trial of the OX40 agonist ivuxolimab. Receptors were obtained from an adult with an advanced solid tumor such as melanoma, head and neck, liver or kidney cancer.

With respect to this clone: This same CDR3 is encoded by further DNA sequences in the sample. This chain links TRBV6-5 with TRBJ2-7; no clear D. The ends were cut back, 0 bases at V and 0 bases at J, with 9 bases in the middle. The CDR3 is 15 amino acids. From germline, CDR1 is MNHEY and CDR2 SVGAGI. The CDR3, as DNA: TGTGCCAGCAGTTACTCGAAGGTCGTCTCCTACGAGCAGTACTTC. Protein product: CASSYSKVVSYEQYF.

The chain employs TRBV4-2 and TRBJ2-2; possibly TRBD2 for D (5 bases). The V end lost 2 bases, the J end lost 1 base, and 5 bases lay between the germline ends. CDR1 is LGHNA, CDR2 YNFKEQ, per germline. The CDR3 totals 14 residues. The CDR3 sequence is CASSQRGNTGELFF. The CDR3, as DNA: TGTGCCAGCAGCCAACGGGGGAACACCGGGGAGCTGTTTTTT.

V usage is TRBV10-3 and J usage is TRBJ2-3; D assignment may be TRBD1 or TRBD2 (5 bases each). The germline gives CDR1 ENHRY, CDR2 SYGVKD. V was trimmed by 3 bases and J by 4 bases, leaving 8 bases between them. CDR3 length: 13 residues. DNA of the CDR3: TGTGCCATCAGTGACGGGGCTCCAGATACGCAGTATTTT. It is translated as CAISDGAPDTQYF.

The chain employs TRBV2 and TRBJ1-2, with D hard to call. The CDR3 contains 11 residues. Germline-derived CDR1 and CDR2 are SNHLY and FYNNEI. With 8 bases removed from V and 3 bases from J, the gap between germline ends came to 7 bases. CDR3 sequence reads: CASERDYGYTF. CDR3 coding DNA: TGTGCCAGCGAAAGGGACTATGGCTACACCTTC.

This clone was seen just once. The chain has TRBV18 and TRBJ2-5; D gene unclear. The CDR3 is 11 residues long. The ends were cut back, 2 bases at V and 5 bases at J, with 3 bases in the middle. Germline loops: CDR1 KGHSH, CDR2 LQKENI. The CDR3 here is CASSPKETQYF. The DNA of the CDR3 is TGTGCCAGCTCACCAAAGGAGACCCAGTACTTC. The variable domain in full, completed from reference TRBV18 and TRBJ2-5, reads NAGVMQNPRHLVRRRGQEARLRCSPMKGHSHVYWYRQLPEEGLKFMVYLQKENIIDESGMPKERFSAEFPKEGPSILRIQQVVRGDSAAYFCASSPKETQYFGPGTRLLVL.

The genes are TRBV5-5 and TRBJ2-3; 11 bases fit TRBD2. The CDR3 spans 17 residues. Germline V lookup: CDR1 SGHKS, CDR2 YYEKEE (reference sequence). Trimming removed 2 bases from V and 6 bases from J; junction bases left unmatched: 11. As DNA, the CDR3 is TGTGCCAGCAGCTTTTCGACTAGCGGGGCACCTCGGGATACGCAGTATTTT. This sequence encodes CASSFSTSGAPRDTQYF.

This sequence joins TRBV28 and TRBJ1-3; unclear D gene. CDR1 is MDHEN, CDR2 SYDVKM, per germline. The CDR3 is made up of 12 amino acids. The CDR3 sequence is CGTAISGNTIYF. The CDR3, as DNA: TGTGGAACAGCTATCTCTGGAAACACCATATATTTT.

The V and J genes are TRBV5-6 and TRBJ1-2; D gene unclear. The CDR3 loop spans 14 amino acids. The germline V gene encodes CDR1 SGHDT and CDR2 YYEEEE. V lost 0 bases and J 5 bases, leaving 11 bases between the germline ends. The DNA for the CDR3 is TGTGCCAGCAGCTTGGGACCGACTGATTATGGCTACACCTTC. Its translation: CASSLGPTDYGYTF.

The chain recombines TRBV7-2 with TRBJ1-2, with D tentatively TRBD1 (5 bases). The germline V and J ends were trimmed by 0 bases and 5 bases, with 7 bases remaining between them. The CDR3 spans 13 residues. Germline loops: CDR1 SGHTA, CDR2 FQGNSA. The chain's CDR3 is CASSLAGLYGYTF. CDR3 nucleotides: TGTGCCAGCAGCTTAGCGGGGCTGTATGGCTACACCTTC.

V gene TRBV11-2 combines with J gene TRBJ2-1; 7 bases line up with TRBD2. The J segment lost 2 bases and the V segment lost 0 bases, leaving 13 bases of the junction unmatched. The CDR3 sequence is 19 residues long. Germline CDR1 is SGHAT and CDR2 is FQNNGV. CDR3 in amino acids: CASSLDYASGLGAYNEQFF. The CDR3 bases are TGTGCCAGCAGCTTAGATTACGCTAGCGGCCTCGGGGCCTACAATGAGCAGTTCTTC.